The source of this T cell receptor beta chain is a study of blood T cell repertoires in COVID-19. Measured with immunoSEQ multiplex PCR; TCRdb has only the in-frame clones, and not every one. The sample contains about 120,000 clones, approximately 85% of which appear only once. Germline V gives CDR1 SGHTA, CDR2 FQGNSA. The CDR3 length is 13 residues. Between the trimmed V and J ends, which lost 3 bases and 0 bases, there was a span of 5 bases. This clone showed up just a few times. This sample also contains other DNA sequences that code for the same CDR3. V is TRBV7-2 and J is TRBJ2-5; D unresolved. Sequencing was done on a sample of peripheral blood. The TCR was taken from a human donor in a cohort sampled during active COVID-19. The CDR3 here is CASSFQYQETQYF. The CDR3 region has the DNA TGTGCCAGCAGCTTCCAGTACCAAGAGACCCAGTACTTC. Using reference TRBV7-2 and TRBJ2-5 for the parts outside the CDR3, the full variable domain is GAGVSQSPSNKVTEKGKDVELRCDPISGHTALYWYRQSLGQGLEFLIYFQGNSAPDKSGLPSDRFSAERTGGSVSTLTIQRTQQEDSAVYLCASSFQYQETQYFGPGTRLLVL.